This is a list of T cell receptor beta chains from one sample in a study of shared clonotypes between healthy human individuals. Measured with immunoSEQ multiplex PCR; TCRdb has only the in-frame clones, and not every one. The table shows roughly 2,300,000 clones, with around 90% occurring only once. The sequencing sample was made of naive CD4+ T cells from PBMCs. Receptors originate from a man between 18 and 29 years old in good health. Some clones in this sample may be carry-over from other donors' samples. The conserved cysteine and the conserved F or W are not part of the CDR3 here.

J	V	CDR3
TRBJ1-1	TRBV5-1	ASSSGNTEAF
TRBJ1-4	TRBV7-9	ASSFSEKLF
TRBJ2-7	TRBV28	ASRKTAHSSGSSYEQY
TRBJ2-3	TRBV7-3	ASSPTGTRGDTQY
TRBJ2-5	TRBV6-6	ASSYGNLGEQY
TRBJ1-4	TRBV6-5	ASSYRGRTNEKLF
TRBJ2-2	TRBV11-3	ASSQSDSFTGELF
TRBJ2-7	TRBV5-1	ASSATSGTYEQY
TRBJ1-5	TRBV10-3	AISGTGGIQPQH
TRBJ2-3	TRBV5-1	ASSFLRGSTDTQY
TRBJ2-2	TRBV28	ASSLWITGELF
TRBJ2-3	TRBV7-2	ASSPRAVPDTQY
TRBJ2-6	TRBV6-5	ASTRLNSGANVLT
TRBJ1-5	TRBV4-2	ASSGQGSYQPQH
TRBJ2-1	TRBV1	TSSQAPFWGAGDGEQF
TRBJ2-7	TRBV6-1	ASSEGGGVLYEQY
TRBJ1-1	TRBV5-6	ASTQLRFRDIIMNTEAF
TRBJ1-5	TRBV28	ASSFEARAQH
TRBJ2-7	TRBV9	ASSPREGWSNEQY
TRBJ2-5	TRBV2	ASNPRTAQETQY
TRBJ1-5	TRBV6-1	ASSDPSDREGHQPQH
TRBJ2-5	TRBV27	ASSVGYNQETQY
TRBJ2-7	TRBV28	ASSLPTQDSYEQY
TRBJ1-1	TRBV5-1	ASSLQGIMNTEAF
TRBJ2-3	TRBV19	ASSIGEGTDTQY
TRBJ2-7	TRBV6-4	ASSDIGRDTRTYEQY
TRBJ2-7	TRBV19	ASSIFRGSSYEQY
TRBJ1-1	TRBV29-1	SVTGMGYTEAF
TRBJ1-1	TRBV30	AWSLYGTSYTEAF
TRBJ2-1	TRBV9	ASSKTSGTYNEQF
TRBJ2-7	TRBV5-1	ASSLGAPYEQY
TRBJ1-5	TRBV5-3	ARSLLPRGTGGCSNQPQH
TRBJ1-1	TRBV7-9	ASSLALKETEAF
TRBJ2-5	TRBV5-1	ASSLILVGGGETQY
TRBJ2-7	TRBV10-3	AISDPGGVTGLALAYEQY
TRBJ1-3	TRBV18	ASSFVGSSSGNTIY
TRBJ1-2	TRBV28	ATFIDRGYGYT
TRBJ2-7	TRBV30	AWSVGLWQY
TRBJ2-6	TRBV28	ASSLLGPGANVLT
TRBJ2-5	TRBV9	ASSVESAQGTQY
TRBJ1-3	TRBV28	ASSIIRGGRRGNTIY
TRBJ1-1	TRBV28	ASSSRRTEAF
TRBJ2-2	TRBV19	ASSPRPGTANTGELF
TRBJ2-7	TRBV4-1	ASRKTGGYEQY
TRBJ2-7	TRBV5-1	ASSKGLATYEQY
TRBJ2-3	TRBV4-1	ASSQDLVRGESADTQY